One T cell receptor beta chain is described in this entry. These data belong to a study of response to subunit inactivated influenza vaccine. V was clipped by 6 bases and J by 3 bases, with 6 bases between them. CDR3 length: 12 residues. Germline V lookup: CDR1 SNHLY, CDR2 FYNNEI. Using its own MiXCR run on the RT-PCR reads, TCRdb lists one record per CDR3 protein. Among some 540,000 distinct CDR3 sequences listed, under 30% were seen once. This sample also belongs to another study, concerning T cells expressing NK-cell markers. As that study records: The cDNA for TCR beta came from 5'RACE template switching with UMIs. The TCR beta repertoires originated in sorted CD3+CD56+NKG2C+, CD3+CD56+NKG2C- and CD3+CD56-NKG2C+ T cells. One of the eight sequenced donors was seronegative, whereas the other seven were HCMV-seropositive. The study did not resolve the HCMV specificity of expanded NKG2C+ T cell clones.

The source was CD4+ T cells sorted from PBMCs, collected 12 days after vaccination. The source of this sequence is a man aged 50 to 60 who received an inactivated influenza vaccine. This chain connects TRBV2 to TRBJ1-5, with D uncertain. CDR3 sequence: CASSKTNQPQHF. The CDR3 DNA reads TGTGCCAGCAGCAAGACCAATCAGCCCCAGCATTTT.